The 20 T cell receptor beta chains listed next were all sequenced from one sample in a study of shared clonotypes between healthy human individuals. TCRdb's copy holds only in-frame clones and misses some; the assay was immunoSEQ multiplex PCR. The top ten hold around a third of the sample, which has approximately 640,000 clones, roughly 87% seen once. Material: memory CD8+ T cells from PBMCs. Subset in this sample: CD45RO+ cells pooled with CCR7-negative TemRA cells. These receptors were collected from a man aged 18-30 years in good health. Some clones in this sample may be carry-over from other donors' samples.

The chain uses TRBV7-9 and TRBJ2-7; no firm D call. This CDR3 comprises 16 residues. Per germline, CDR1 SEHNR and CDR2 FQNEAQ (reference sequence). The V end lost 3 bases, the J end lost 5 bases, and 20 bases lay between the germline ends. CDR3 in amino acids: CASSFHPAGTLDEQYF. For the CDR3, the DNA is TGTGCCAGCAGCTTCCACCCGGCCGGAACTCTGGACGAGCAGTACTTC.

The J gene is TRBJ2-2, the V gene TRBV5-1, with 8 positions matching TRBD2. V lost 4 bases, J lost 7 bases, and 9 bases stayed unmatched. Germline CDR1 and CDR2: SGHRS and YFSETQ. CDR3 length: 15 residues. This CDR3 reads CASSPGLAPFGELFF. CDR3 DNA: TGCGCCAGCAGCCCCGGACTAGCCCCCTTCGGGGAGCTGTTTTTT.

V and J are TRBV7-6 and TRBJ1-1; D is ambiguous. CDR1 is SGHVS, CDR2 FNYEAQ, per germline. The CDR3 is made up of 12 amino acids. V shed 5 bases and J shed 5 bases, with 9 bases lying between them. CDR3 sequence reads: CASSPFQTEAFF. The CDR3, as DNA: TGTGCCAGCAGCCCCTTCCAGACTGAAGCTTTCTTT.

This chain uses TRBV28 with TRBJ2-1; TRBD2 matches 11 bases. Germline CDR1 and CDR2: MDHEN and SYDVKM. The CDR3 consists of 17 residues. The junction had 7 bases not matched to a gene; V was cut back by 6 bases and J by 0 bases. In nucleotides, the CDR3 is TGTGCCAGCAGCACTCGACTAGCGGGGTCCTCCTACAATGAGCAGTTCTTC. It translates to CASSTRLAGSSYNEQFF.

The count of this clone is one. This chain joins TRBV7-9 and TRBJ2-1; D ambiguous. Trimming pared 3 bases from V and 7 bases from J, leaving 7 bases between. This CDR3 region has 12 residues. CDR1 is SEHNR and CDR2 is FQNEAQ in the germline V gene (reference sequence). In DNA, the CDR3 is TGTGCCAGCAGCTTCGTGGGGAATGAGCAGTTCTTC. Protein sequence: CASSFVGNEQFF. The whole variable domain, remainder taken from reference TRBV7-9 and TRBJ2-1, is DTGVSQNPRHKITKRGQNVTFRCDPISEHNRLYWYRQTLGQGPEFLTYFQNEAQLEKSRLLSDRFSAERPKGSFSTLEIQRTEQGDSAMYLCASSFVGNEQFFGPGTRLTVL.

This chain connects TRBV27 to TRBJ2-1, with 8 bases identical to TRBD1. With 6 bases clipped from V and 5 bases from J, the junction kept 6 bases outside the gene matches. Germline V gives CDR1 MNHEY, CDR2 SMNVEV (reference sequence). The CDR3 loop spans 14 amino acids. CDR3 DNA sequence: TGTGCCAGCAGGCCAGGGGGCGGGCACAATGAGCAGTTCTTC. Protein sequence: CASRPGGGHNEQFF.

The chain links TRBV14 to TRBJ2-3, with 8 bases aligning to TRBD1. The CDR3 spans 13 residues. The trim removed 8 bases at V and 2 bases at J, leaving 3 bases unmatched. The germline V gene encodes CDR1 SGHDN and CDR2 FVKESK. Here the CDR3 reads CASRDRTTDTQYF. CDR3 in DNA: TGTGCCAGCCGGGACAGGACCACAGATACGCAGTATTTT.

The J gene is TRBJ1-4, the V gene TRBV15; D not certain. CDR3 size: 15 residues. V was clipped by 1 base and J by 3 bases, with 9 bases between them. Germline CDR1 is LNHNV and CDR2 is YYDKDF (reference sequence). CDR3 loop: CATSRAVVANEKLFF. The CDR3 DNA reads as TGTGCCACCAGCAGAGCTGTAGTGGCTAATGAAAAACTGTTTTTT.

J is TRBJ2-1 and V is TRBV14, with TRBD2 matching 8 bases. Per germline, CDR1 SGHDN and CDR2 FVKESK. The J segment lost 8 bases and the V segment lost 0 bases, leaving 9 bases of the junction unmatched. This CDR3 spans 16 amino acids. In nucleotides, the CDR3 is TGTGCCAGCAGCCAAGAGCTAGGGACTAGAATTGATGAGCAGTTCTTC. It encodes CASSQELGTRIDEQFF.

This rearrangement joins TRBV19 to TRBJ1-4, with a possible D match to TRBD1 (5 bases). The CDR3 sequence is 15 residues long. The V gene's germline CDR1 is LNHDA and CDR2 SQIVND (reference sequence). The germline V and J ends were trimmed by 7 bases and 5 bases, with 17 bases remaining between them. This CDR3 is CASTTRDGENEKLFF. The CDR3 nucleotides read TGTGCCAGTACCACTAGGGACGGCGAAAATGAAAAACTGTTTTTT.

The chain employs TRBV25-1 and TRBJ1-6; D unclear. The CDR3 is made up of 12 amino acids. V was pared by 3 bases and J by 9 bases, with 6 bases between. Per germline, CDR1 MGHDK and CDR2 SYGVNS. Here the CDR3 reads CASSDLSSPLHF. CDR3 coding DNA: TGTGCCAGCAGTGATCTGTCTTCACCCCTCCACTTT.

V usage is TRBV7-9 and J usage is TRBJ2-1; 8 nucleotides agree with TRBD2. Trimming took 4 bases from V and 7 from J; bases not matched to a gene: 9. The germline V gene has CDR1 SEHNR and CDR2 FQNEAQ (reference sequence). The CDR3 loop spans 15 amino acids. The CDR3 spells CASSSLSGSENEQFF. CDR3 in DNA: TGTGCCAGCAGCTCACTCAGCGGGAGTGAGAATGAGCAGTTCTTC.

This chain joins TRBV9 and TRBJ2-1, with 7 bases matching TRBD2. This CDR3 region has 15 residues. The trim removed 3 bases at V and 1 base at J, leaving 4 bases unmatched. CDR1 SGDLS and CDR2 YYNGEE come from the germline V gene. CDR3 sequence reads: CASSGGGESYNEQFF. The DNA of the CDR3 is TGTGCCAGCAGCGGGGGAGGGGAGTCCTACAATGAGCAGTTCTTC.

This chain uses TRBV7-2 with TRBJ2-3; 9 nucleotides match TRBD1. Germline-derived CDR1 and CDR2 are SGHTA and FQGNSA. Trimming took 3 bases from V and 2 from J; bases not matched to a gene: 6. The CDR3 has 16 amino acids. Here the CDR3 DNA reads TGTGCCAGCAGCTTGGGGACAGGGACCACCACAGATACGCAGTATTTT. It specifies CASSLGTGTTTDTQYF. The variable domain in full, with the rest retrieved from reference TRBV7-2 and TRBJ2-3, is GAGVSQSPSNKVTEKGKDVELRCDPISGHTALYWYRQSLGQGLEFLIYFQGNSAPDKSGLPSDRFSAERTGGSVSTLTIQRTQQEDSAVYLCASSLGTGTTTDTQYFGPGTRLTVL.

The rearrangement uses TRBV15 and TRBJ2-2; D ambiguous. The CDR3 is 14 amino acids. With 0 bases removed from V and 1 base from J, the gap between germline ends came to 3 bases. The germline CDR1 and CDR2 sequences are LNHNV and YYDKDF (reference sequence). In DNA, the CDR3 is TGTGCCACCAGCAGAGATGGGAACACCGGGGAGCTGTTTTTT. As protein: CATSRDGNTGELFF.

The V and J genes are TRBV6-1 and TRBJ1-5; maybe TRBD1 (5 bases). The CDR3 runs to 13 residues. Germline V gene data show CDR1 as MNHNS and CDR2 as SASEGT. V lost 8 bases and J 2 bases, leaving 10 bases between the germline ends. The CDR3 loop is CASVWGGNQPQHF. CDR3 coding DNA: TGTGCCAGCGTGTGGGGCGGCAATCAGCCCCAGCATTTT.

This sequence joins TRBV5-4 and TRBJ2-7; D call uncertain. The germline V and J ends were trimmed by 0 bases and 7 bases, with 8 bases remaining between them. The CDR3 contains 12 residues. Germline CDR1 SGHNT, CDR2 YYREEE (reference sequence). The CDR3 protein is CASSLVVGEQYF. The CDR3 region has the DNA TGTGCCAGCAGCTTGGTCGTGGGAGAGCAGTACTTC.

The rearrangement uses TRBV5-8 and TRBJ2-7; D remains ambiguous. Germline-derived CDR1 and CDR2 are SGHTS and YDEGEE. The CDR3 has 17 residues. Trimming removed 0 bases at V and 5 bases at J, with 21 bases between. For the CDR3, the DNA is TGTGCCAGCAGCTTGGCCGCGCGTGGACCGGGCGAGGACGAGCAGTACTTC. This sequence encodes CASSLAARGPGEDEQYF.

The gene calls are TRBV4-1 and TRBJ2-1, with TRBD1 matching 9 bases. Losses at the gene ends were 2 bases for V and 4 bases for J; bases not matched to a gene: 3. Per the germline V gene, CDR1 is MGHRA and CDR2 is YSYEKL. The CDR3 is 15 amino acids. As DNA, the CDR3 is TGCGCCAGCAGCCAACCAGGGACAGGGTACAATGAGCAGTTCTTC. Translated: CASSQPGTGYNEQFF.

The chain has TRBV7-6 and TRBJ1-2, with 8 positions matching TRBD1. The CDR3 length is 14 residues. Germline CDR1 and CDR2: SGHVS and FNYEAQ. J lost 4 bases, V lost 5 bases, and 6 bases had no gene match. CDR3 amino acids: CASSPTGARYGYTF. CDR3 DNA sequence: TGTGCCAGCAGCCCGACAGGGGCTCGCTATGGCTACACCTTC. The full variable domain, in which reference TRBV7-6 and TRBJ1-2 provide the parts outside the CDR3, is GAGVSQSPRYKVTKRGQDVALRCDPISGHVSLYWYRQALGQGPEFLTYFNYEAQQDKSGLPNDRFSAERPEGSISTLTIQRTEQRDSAMYRCASSPTGARYGYTFGSGTRLTVV.